This is a list of T cell receptor beta chains from one sample in a study of T cell repertoires in cytomegalovirus infection. TCRdb redid the calling of the reads with MiXCR, one entry per CDR3 protein. The repertoire holds a few hundred thousand distinct CDR3 sequences, with around 15% as singletons. The sequenced sample was CD8+ T cells from PBMCs. These TCRs come from a human donor in good health (CMV status not recorded). Some clones in this sample may be carry-over from other donors' samples. Each CDR3 is given with its conserved first and last residue. D genes are given only for firm matches. Rows may omit the clone size; those that give it use once, few, many or a size class.

abundance	v_gene	len	d_gene	j_gene	CDR3nt	CDR3aa
few	TRBV6-1	14	.	TRBJ2-7	TGTGCCAGCAGTGGAGGAGACAATCCCTACGAGCAGTACTTC	CASSGGDNPYEQYF
few	TRBV11-2	14	.	TRBJ2-4	TGTGCCAGCAGCTGGGGGGGGGCGGAAAACATTCAGTACTTC	CASSWGGAENIQYF
many	TRBV7-6	15	.	TRBJ2-1	TGTGCCAGCAGCTTAGCTGGGGAAACCTACAATGAGCAGTTCTTC	CASSLAGETYNEQFF
many	TRBV7-2	15	.	TRBJ1-5	TGTGCCAGCAGCTTAGCGGGGGCGAGTAATCAGCCCCAGCATTTT	CASSLAGASNQPQHF
.	TRBV18	19	.	TRBJ2-1	TGTGCCAGCTCACCCGGGATCTCCCTATTCCGCCGGGTCTACAATGAGCAGTTCTTC	CASSPGISLFRRVYNEQFF
many	TRBV7-7	17	.	TRBJ2-2	TGTGCTAGCAGCTTAGATGGGACGGAAACGAACACCGGGGAGCTGTTTTTT	CASSLDGTETNTGELFF
many	TRBV25-1	13	TRBD1	TRBJ2-7	TGTGCCACTACCGGGACAGCTTACTACGAGCAGTACTTC	CATTGTAYYEQYF
.	TRBV6-6	15	.	TRBJ1-2	TGTGCCAGCAGTTACCAACGAGGGGGGAAAGAGGGCTACACCTTC	CASSYQRGGKEGYTF
.	TRBV20-1	16	TRBD1	TRBJ2-1	TGCAGTGCTAGAGGCCCGGACAGGGGCTGGCACAATGAGCAGTTCTTC	CSARGPDRGWHNEQFF
.	TRBV20-1	12	.	TRBJ2-1	TGCAGTGCTAGAGATGGCGAACTAGTGCAGTTCTTC	CSARDGELVQFF
few	TRBV20-1	18	TRBD1	TRBJ1-5	TGCAGTGCTAGAGATCGACTAATGGGACAGCATAGCAATCAGCCCCAGCATTTT	CSARDRLMGQHSNQPQHF
few	TRBV29-1	13	.	TRBJ1-1	TGCAGCGTTGCAGGAGGGAAGGGTACTGAAGCTTTCTTT	CSVAGGKGTEAFF
many	TRBV7-6	17	TRBD2	TRBJ2-1	TGTGCCAGCAGCCCGCTGACTAGCGGGGGACGCTACAATGAGCAGTTCTTC	CASSPLTSGGRYNEQFF
many	TRBV10-3	14	.	TRBJ2-7	TGTGCCATCAGTGAGTCGACCGCTCCCTACGAGCAGTACTTC	CAISESTAPYEQYF
many	TRBV25-1	18	.	TRBJ2-6	TGTGCCAGCAGTGCCCCGTATCCAGACAGCTCTGGGGCCAACGTCCTGACTTTC	CASSAPYPDSSGANVLTF
many	TRBV6-1	15	.	TRBJ2-7	TGTGCCAGCAGTGAAGACATGGGTGGGTACTACGAGCAGTACTTC	CASSEDMGGYYEQYF
.	TRBV13	16	.	TRBJ2-5	TGTGCCAGCAGGACCACGGGGACACATGCGGGGGAGACCCAGTACTTC	CASRTTGTHAGETQYF
few	TRBV7-9	15	.	TRBJ1-4	TGTGCCAGCAGCCCCCGTTCGAAGGACCTCGAAAAACTGTTTTTT	CASSPRSKDLEKLFF
many	TRBV7-2	15	TRBD1	TRBJ2-3	TGTGCCAGCAGCTCGGACAGGGCTAGGACAGATACGCAGTATTTT	CASSSDRARTDTQYF
few	TRBV12-3/TRBV12-4	15	TRBD1	TRBJ1-6	TGTGCCAGCAGTCCCGGACAGGGGGCCAATTCACCCCTCCACTTT	CASSPGQGANSPLHF
many	TRBV7-8	14	.	TRBJ2-1	TGTGCCAGCAGCTTAATGGGACTTTACAATGAGCAGTTCTTC	CASSLMGLYNEQFF
many	TRBV20-1	21	.	TRBJ2-5	TGCAGTGCTAGAGGCTCCCTTTGGGACGGGGGTATAAGGGTAATCCAAGAGACCCAGTACTTC	CSARGSLWDGGIRVIQETQYF
few	TRBV29-1	12	.	TRBJ1-1	TGCAGCGTCGGACGGATAAACACTGAAGCTTTCTTT	CSVGRINTEAFF
.	TRBV5-6	16	TRBD2	TRBJ2-1	TGTGCCAGCAGACGCTTGACTAGCGGGGATAGTGATGAGCAGTTCTTC	CASRRLTSGDSDEQFF
few	TRBV7-9	15	.	TRBJ2-7	TGTGCCAGCAGCCTCTACCGGGACGGGGACTACGAGCAGTACTTC	CASSLYRDGDYEQYF
many	TRBV28	14	.	TRBJ1-2	TGTGCCAGCAGTTTAGGAGGGAAGGACTATGGCTACACCTTC	CASSLGGKDYGYTF
many	TRBV20-1	16	.	TRBJ2-1	TGCAGTGCTAGAGATTTTCGGGGGCAGCTATACAATGAGCAGTTCTTC	CSARDFRGQLYNEQFF
many	TRBV7-3	15	.	TRBJ2-4	TGTGCCAGCAGCTTATCCGGGTCAGGGAAAAACATTCAGTACTTC	CASSLSGSGKNIQYF
.	TRBV20-1	12	.	TRBJ2-7	TGCAGTGCCCGTGCCGGTTCCTACGAGCAGTACTTC	CSARAGSYEQYF
many	TRBV7-8	15	TRBD1	TRBJ1-2	TGTGCCAGCAGCCCTGAGACAGGGTTCCACTATGGCTACACCTTC	CASSPETGFHYGYTF
.	TRBV11-3	16	TRBD2	TRBJ2-1	TGTGCCAGCAGCTTAGAGGGGGGGTTGTCATCTCCTGAGCAGTTCTTC	CASSLEGGLSSPEQFF
many	TRBV7-8	16	TRBD2	TRBJ2-7	TGTGCCAGCAGCCCGACTGGGCGGGGGGCTATCTACGAGCAGTACTTC	CASSPTGRGAIYEQYF
many	TRBV20-1	14	TRBD1	TRBJ2-1	TGCAGTGCTCCGGACAGGGACTCCTACAATGAGCAGTTCTTC	CSAPDRDSYNEQFF
many	TRBV7-6	14	TRBD1	TRBJ1-2	TGTGCCAGCAGCCCTGGACAGGGGAGAGATGGCTACACCTTC	CASSPGQGRDGYTF
once	TRBV5-1	15	.	TRBJ2-1	TGCGCCAGCAGCTTTACTTCCAGCTCCTACAATGAGCAGTTCTTC	CASSFTSSSYNEQFF
.	TRBV6-2/TRBV6-3	15	.	TRBJ2-3	TGTGCCAGCAGTTACCCAGGGACTGGCCCAGATACGCAGTATTTT	CASSYPGTGPDTQYF